This TCR beta chain was sequenced in a study of regulatory T cells in long-lasting Graves disease. Libraries of TCR beta came from iRepertoire HTBI primers plus Arm-PCR of CDR3 regions. From the multiplex PCR reads, TCRdb called clonotypes with MiXCR, one entry per CDR3 protein. This table holds more than 450,000 distinct CDR3 sequences, 12% found once. The CDR3 is 15 amino acids. Germline V gene sequence: CDR1 SGDLS, CDR2 YYNGEE. V lost 0 bases and J 4 bases, leaving 13 bases between the germline ends. Sample time point: newly diagnosed GD, antithyroid drugs for less than 3 months. Extracted RNA from PBMCs served as the source of the TCR library. These data also formed part of another study, on T cells in Graves' hyperthyroidism and ophthalmopathy.

Sequencing was performed on peripheral blood mononuclear cells (PBMCs), taken at new diagnosis, from a patient treated with antithyroid drugs. The chain employs TRBV9 and TRBJ1-1, with D perhaps matching TRBD1 (6 bases). This TCR was sampled from a woman in her thirties with Graves disease. The CDR3: CASSVDFQGTTEAFF. The CDR3 bases are TGTGCCAGCAGCGTAGATTTTCAGGGGACCACTGAAGCTTTCTTT.